The 25 T cell receptor beta chains listed next were all sequenced from one sample in a study of T cells in Graves' hyperthyroidism and ophthalmopathy. From RNA transcripts, TCR beta CDR3 regions were amplified. Carried out on the TCR CDR3, a first-round RT-PCR used the HTBI primer set. TCRdb reprocessed the multiplex PCR reads with MiXCR, giving one entry per CDR3 protein. The sample has about 380,000 distinct CDR3 sequences, approximately 18% seen once; the top ten hold around 40%. Specimen: blood. Receptors were obtained from a man younger than 35 with Graves' ophthalmopathy.

This clonotype was seen at least ten times. The chain couples TRBV5-1 to TRBJ2-1, with D possibly matching TRBD2 (5 bases). The germline V and J ends were trimmed by 5 bases and 6 bases, with 12 bases remaining between them. The CDR3 is 13 amino acids. Germline loops: CDR1 SGHRS, CDR2 YFSETQ. CDR3 protein: CASRSSGSNEQFF. CDR3 sequence (DNA): TGCGCCAGCAGGAGTTCTGGGAGCAATGAGCAGTTCTTC. The variable domain in full, completed from reference TRBV5-1 and TRBJ2-1, reads KAGVTQTPRYLIKTRGQQVTLSCSPISGHRSVSWYQQTPGQGLQFLFEYFSETQRNKGNFPGRFSGRQFSNSRSEMNVSTLELGDSALYLCASRSSGSNEQFFGPGTRLTVL.

This clonotype was found many times. J is TRBJ2-5 and V is TRBV7-6; D is perhaps TRBD1 (7 bases). The CDR3 consists of 17 residues. Germline CDR1 is SGHVS and CDR2 is FNYEAQ. Trimming shortened V by 4 bases and J by 5 bases, and 23 bases separated the two germline ends. The CDR3 DNA reads as TGTGCCAGCAGCTCCAATCGCTTTAAGGGGGCGGGGGAGACCCAGTACTTC. It codes for CASSSNRFKGAGETQYF.

The chain recombines TRBV7-2 with TRBJ1-2; 7 bases map to TRBD1. Trimming removed 1 base from V and 4 bases from J; junction bases left unmatched: 6. The CDR3 is 15 amino acids. Per germline, CDR1 SGHTA and CDR2 FQGNSA. The CDR3 bases are TGTGCCAGCAGCTTAGGCCGACAGGGTAGCTATGGCTACACCTTC. Protein sequence: CASSLGRQGSYGYTF.

This clonotype was detected ten times or more. The chain couples TRBV28 to TRBJ2-7, with 9 bases fitting TRBD1. Germline-derived CDR1 and CDR2 are MDHEN and SYDVKM. Trimming removed 7 bases from V and 6 bases from J; junction bases left unmatched: 7. The CDR3 extends over 13 amino acids. CDR3 DNA: TGTGCCAGCACCATTACAGGGGGCAGCGAGCAGTACTTC. The encoded protein is CASTITGGSEQYF.

The chain links TRBV6-1 to TRBJ1-6, with TRBD1 as a possible D gene (5 bases). V lost 2 bases, J lost 0 bases, and 11 bases lay in between. Germline-derived CDR1 and CDR2 are MNHNS and SASEGT. This CDR3 spans 17 amino acids. The chain's CDR3 is CASSEIQAASYNSPLHF. For the CDR3, the DNA is TGTGCCAGCAGTGAAATACAGGCAGCCTCCTATAATTCACCCCTCCACTTT.

V gene TRBV6-1 combines with J gene TRBJ1-4; perhaps TRBD1 as D (5 bases). Germline CDR1 MNHNS, CDR2 SASEGT. Between the trimmed V and J ends, which lost 6 bases and 8 bases, there was a span of 16 bases. This CDR3 spans 14 amino acids. This chain's CDR3 is CASRRPQRGEKLFF. CDR3 DNA: TGTGCCAGCAGGCGGCCACAGAGGGGCGAAAAACTGTTTTTT.

The rearrangement uses TRBV6-1 and TRBJ1-5; no definite D call. The CDR3 spans 14 residues. Trimming left V 2 bases short and J 2 bases short, with 7 bases between. Germline-derived CDR1 and CDR2 are MNHNS and SASEGT. The DNA for the CDR3 is TGTGCCAGCAGTGAACTGGGAGGCAATCAGCCCCAGCATTTT. Protein: CASSELGGNQPQHF.

There are many counts of this clonotype. The CDR3: CASSRTLNTEAFF. In DNA form, the CDR3 reads TGTGCCAGCAGCCGGACCCTAAACACTGAAGCTTTCTTT. The chain is built from TRBV12-3 or TRBV12-4 and TRBJ1-1; D unresolved. V lost 6 bases to trimming and J lost 2 bases, with 10 bases between them. The CDR3 extends over 13 amino acids.

There are many counts of this clonotype. The gene calls are TRBV5-6 and TRBJ2-3, with a weak D call TRBD1 (6 bases). Trimming took 0 bases from V and 4 from J, leaving 12 bases between them. The CDR3 is made up of 15 amino acids. Germline CDR1 is SGHDT and CDR2 is YYEEEE. The CDR3 sequence: CASSLDQGLADTQYF. The CDR3 bases are TGTGCCAGCAGCTTGGATCAGGGGCTGGCAGATACGCAGTATTTT.

The chain recombines TRBV6-1 with TRBJ2-1; D is ambiguous. Trimming left V 8 bases short and J 2 bases short, with 16 bases between. Looked up from germline, CDR1 is MNHNS and CDR2 is SASEGT. CDR3 length equals 15 residues. The CDR3 sequence is CASLFDESTYNEQFF. Here the CDR3 DNA reads TGTGCCAGCCTCTTTGACGAGTCCACCTACAATGAGCAGTTCTTC.

This clonotype was observed a few times. The chain carries TRBV20-1 and TRBJ2-6; 12 bases align to TRBD2. Germline trimming cut 0 bases from V and 0 bases from J; bases unmatched to any gene: 6. Looked up from germline, CDR1 is DFQATT and CDR2 is SNEGSKA (reference sequence). CDR3 length equals 19 residues. The CDR3 sequence is CSARDPLAGGSSGANVLTF. The CDR3 coding sequence is TGCAGTGCTAGAGATCCCCTAGCGGGGGGGAGCTCTGGGGCCAACGTCCTGACTTTC.

This clonotype came up a few times. CDR3 DNA: TGTGCCACCAGCGCCGGTGTTTTTCGAAGGCGGGGACCACAAGAGACCCAGTACTTC. It specifies CATSAGVFRRRGPQETQYF. The chain joins TRBV24-1 to TRBJ2-5; a possible D gene is TRBD2 (6 bases). V lost 7 bases and J 2 bases, leaving 28 bases between the germline ends. Per germline, CDR1 KGHDR and CDR2 SFDVKD. The CDR3 spans 19 residues.

This clonotype was found many times. This rearrangement joins TRBV19 to TRBJ1-5; D remains unclear. V gave up 5 bases and J gave up 5 bases, with 19 bases separating them. Germline CDR1 and CDR2: LNHDA and SQIVND (reference sequence). This CDR3 comprises 16 residues. The DNA for the CDR3 is TGTGCCAGTAGTGATCCTCGAACGGTCGTTGATCAGCCCCAGCATTTT. The encoded protein is CASSDPRTVVDQPQHF.

The chain couples TRBV27 to TRBJ2-6, with D unclear. The ends were cut back, 6 bases at V and 3 bases at J, with 3 bases in the middle. Germline V CDR1 and CDR2: MNHEY, SMNVEV (reference sequence). The CDR3 extends over 12 amino acids. For the CDR3, the DNA is TGTGCCAGCAGGTTTGGGGCCAACGTCCTGACTTTC. Translated, it gives CASRFGANVLTF.

This clonotype has at least ten counts. The CDR3 reads CASSMGGMDEQYF. CDR3 sequence (DNA): TGTGCCAGCAGTATGGGGGGAATGGACGAGCAGTACTTC. The genes are TRBV7-3 and TRBJ2-7; perhaps TRBD2 as D (6 bases). This CDR3 has 13 residues. Germline V gives CDR1 SGHTA, CDR2 FQGTGA. The V end lost 6 bases, the J end lost 5 bases, and 14 bases lay between the germline ends.

This clonotype was recorded many times. The genes are TRBV7-2 and TRBJ1-5; D not certain. From germline, CDR1 is SGHTA and CDR2 FQGNSA. V was pared by 5 bases and J by 4 bases, with 6 bases between. There are 12 residues in the CDR3. The CDR3 DNA is TGTGCCAGCAGCCAGGTGAATCAGCCCCAGCATTTT. Its protein is CASSQVNQPQHF.

This clonotype appeared once. The rearrangement links TRBV7-9 to TRBJ2-1; 11 bases align to TRBD2. The germline gives CDR1 SEHNR, CDR2 FQNEAQ (reference sequence). This CDR3 comprises 17 residues. V gave up 5 bases and J gave up 9 bases; unmatched junction bases: 15. The CDR3 region has the DNA TGTGCCAGCAGCCCGGGGACCTCTAGCGGGGGGCGGGGTGAGCAGTTCTTC. Amino acids: CASSPGTSSGGRGEQFF.

This clonotype came up a few times. The rearrangement uses TRBV28 and TRBJ1-3; 11 bases match TRBD1. The V gene's germline CDR1 is MDHEN and CDR2 SYDVKM. The CDR3 has 18 amino acids. Germline trimming cut 9 bases from V and 0 bases from J; bases unmatched to any gene: 13. CDR3 residues: CASLIGGTGGYSGNTIYF. The CDR3, as DNA: TGTGCCAGTCTCATTGGGGGGACAGGGGGATACTCTGGAAACACCATATATTTT.

This clonotype has a count of ten or more. This rearrangement joins TRBV3-1 to TRBJ1-2; D is perhaps TRBD1 (5 bases). The CDR3 is 13 residues long. V was trimmed by 2 bases and J by 8 bases, leaving 12 bases between them. CDR1 LGHDT and CDR2 YNNKEL come from the germline V gene (reference sequence). CDR3 DNA sequence: TGTGCCAGCAGCCAAAACTCAGGGAAGGGCTACACCTTC. Its protein product is CASSQNSGKGYTF.

This clonotype appeared a few times. The CDR3 sequence: CSAGRTGSYSYEQYF. In nucleotides, the CDR3 is TGCAGTGCTGGGCGGACAGGGAGTTATTCCTACGAGCAGTACTTC. The chain links TRBV20-1 to TRBJ2-7; 8 positions match TRBD1. Germline values: CDR1 DFQATT, CDR2 SNEGSKA (reference sequence). CDR3 length: 15 residues. Trimming at V came to 5 bases and at J to 1 base, leaving 10 bases not matched to a gene.

In its sample, this clonotype was seen a few times. J is TRBJ1-3 and V is TRBV10-3, with a possible D match to TRBD1 (6 bases). The CDR3 extends over 16 amino acids. V lost 7 bases and J 2 bases, leaving 18 bases between the germline ends. CDR1 is ENHRY and CDR2 is SYGVKD in the germline V gene. CDR3 protein: CAITPSGGEAGNTIYF. The CDR3 DNA reads TGTGCCATCACCCCCTCCGGGGGCGAAGCTGGAAACACCATATATTTT.

The rearrangement joins TRBV6-2 or TRBV6-3 to TRBJ2-5; D possibly corresponds to TRBD2 (6 bases). The germline V and J ends were trimmed by 8 bases and 4 bases, with 17 bases remaining between them. This CDR3 has 14 amino acids. Germline V gives CDR1 MNHEY, CDR2 SVGEGT. CDR3 nucleotides: TGTGCCAGCCTGCTGAGCGGGTATCGAGAGACCCAGTACTTC. Residues: CASLLSGYRETQYF.

As for this clonotype: This may stem from a read error, because a much larger clone lies one nucleotide away. This chain joins TRBV20-1 and TRBJ2-7, with a tentative D call TRBD1 (6 bases). The V gene's germline CDR1 is DFQATT and CDR2 SNEGSKA (reference sequence). CDR3 length: 12 amino acids. Trimming shortened V by 6 bases and J by 5 bases, and 14 bases separated the two germline ends. CDR3 protein: CSARTAHHEQYF. CDR3 DNA: TGCAGTGCCCGGACAGCCCACCACGAGCAGTACTTC.

This clonotype has more than one count but fewer than ten. V is TRBV7-2 and J is TRBJ1-1; 7 bases are a match to TRBD1. V shed 1 base, J shed 4 bases, and the junction held 6 bases outside the gene matches. CDR3 length equals 15 residues. Germline V gene data show CDR1 as SGHTA and CDR2 as FQGNSA. The DNA for the CDR3 is TGTGCCAGCAGCTTAGGGGTGGCAGGGGGCACTGAAGCTTTCTTT. This sequence encodes CASSLGVAGGTEAFF.

This clonotype has a handful of counts. The rearrangement uses TRBV27 and TRBJ2-1, with 7 bases fitting TRBD2. CDR1 and CDR2 (germline): MNHEY, SMNVEV (reference sequence). The CDR3 consists of 15 residues. The V gene end was trimmed by 3 bases and the J gene end by 5 bases; junction bases not matched to a gene: 7. CDR3 nucleotides: TGTGCCAGCAGTTTTAAAGGGAGGGTGAACAATGAGCAGTTCTTC. This encodes CASSFKGRVNNEQFF.